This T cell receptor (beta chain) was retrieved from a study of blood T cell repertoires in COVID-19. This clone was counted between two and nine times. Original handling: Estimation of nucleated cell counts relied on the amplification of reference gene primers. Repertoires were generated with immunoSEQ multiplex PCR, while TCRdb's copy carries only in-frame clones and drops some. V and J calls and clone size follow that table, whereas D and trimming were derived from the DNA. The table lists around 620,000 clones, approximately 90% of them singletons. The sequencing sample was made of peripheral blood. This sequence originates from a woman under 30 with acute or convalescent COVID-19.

CDR3 in amino acids: CAWSFGNTEAFF. Here the CDR3 DNA reads TGTGCCTGGAGTTTCGGGAACACTGAAGCTTTCTTT. The V and J genes are TRBV30 and TRBJ1-1; no definite D call. CDR1 GTSNPN and CDR2 SVGIG come from the germline V gene (reference sequence). Trimming removed 2 bases from V and 1 base from J, with 5 bases in between. The CDR3 is made up of 12 amino acids.